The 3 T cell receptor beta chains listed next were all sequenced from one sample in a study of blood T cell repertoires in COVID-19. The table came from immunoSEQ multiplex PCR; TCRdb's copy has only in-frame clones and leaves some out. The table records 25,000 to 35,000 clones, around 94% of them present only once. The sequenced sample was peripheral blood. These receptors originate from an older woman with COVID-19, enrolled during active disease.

CDR3: CASSAKRPLQGGDEQFF. In DNA, the CDR3 is TGTGCCAGCAGCGCCAAGCGCCCCTTACAGGGGGGAGATGAGCAGTTCTTC. This chain uses TRBV7-3 with TRBJ2-1, with 8 bases that match TRBD1. The germline V gene has CDR1 SGHTA and CDR2 FQGTGA. The CDR3 sequence is 17 residues long. J was trimmed by 8 bases and V by 5 bases; bases with no gene match: 17.

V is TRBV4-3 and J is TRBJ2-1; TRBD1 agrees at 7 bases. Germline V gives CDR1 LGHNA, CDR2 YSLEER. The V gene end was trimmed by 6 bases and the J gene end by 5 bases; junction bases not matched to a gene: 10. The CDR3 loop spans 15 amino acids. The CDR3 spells CASSIGQESNNEQFF. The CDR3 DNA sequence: TGCGCCAGCAGTATAGGACAGGAGTCCAACAATGAGCAGTTCTTC.

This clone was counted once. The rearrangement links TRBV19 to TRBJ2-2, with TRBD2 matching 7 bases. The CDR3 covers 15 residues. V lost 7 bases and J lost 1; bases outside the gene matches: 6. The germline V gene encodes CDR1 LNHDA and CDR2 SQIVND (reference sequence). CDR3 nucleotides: TGTGCCAGTACCACAGCGGGATGGAACACCGGGGAGCTGTTTTTT. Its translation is CASTTAGWNTGELFF.